The present T cell receptor beta chain was sequenced within a study of T cell repertoires in cytomegalovirus infection. The CDR3 sequence is 15 residues long. With 0 bases clipped from V and 5 bases from J, the junction kept 6 bases outside the gene matches. CDR1 DFQATT and CDR2 SNEGSKA come from the germline V gene (reference sequence). Each CDR3 protein gets one entry after TCRdb re-called the reads with MiXCR. The sample yields roughly 150,000 distinct CDR3 sequences, roughly 15% seen once. In this sample, this clonotype turned up a few times. The clonotype comes from a human donor in good health (CMV status not recorded). Some clones in this sample may be carry-over from other donors' samples. The material sequenced was CD8+ T cells from PBMCs. The chain recombines TRBV20-1 with TRBJ2-2; 7 nucleotides match TRBD2. In DNA, the CDR3 is TGCAGTGCTAGAGACCGACGGGGGGTAACCGGGGAGCTGTTTTTT. Translation gives CSARDRRGVTGELFF.